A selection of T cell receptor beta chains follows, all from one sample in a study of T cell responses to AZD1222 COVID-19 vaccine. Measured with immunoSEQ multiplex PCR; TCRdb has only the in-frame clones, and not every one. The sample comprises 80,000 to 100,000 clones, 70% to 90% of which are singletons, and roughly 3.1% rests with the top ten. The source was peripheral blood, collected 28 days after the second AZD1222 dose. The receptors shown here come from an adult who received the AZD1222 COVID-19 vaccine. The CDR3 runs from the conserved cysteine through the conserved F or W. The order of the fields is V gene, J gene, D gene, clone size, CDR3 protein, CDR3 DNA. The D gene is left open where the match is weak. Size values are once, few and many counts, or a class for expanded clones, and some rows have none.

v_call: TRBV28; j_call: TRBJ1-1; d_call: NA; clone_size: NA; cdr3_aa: CASSAPGLGVGTEAFF; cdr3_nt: TGTGCCAGCAGTGCCCCGGGACTCGGCGTGGGCACTGAAGCTTTCTTT
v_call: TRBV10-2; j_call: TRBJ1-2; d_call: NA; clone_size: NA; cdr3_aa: CASRETFGVYGYNYGYTF; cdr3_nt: TGCGCCAGCAGGGAGACCTTTGGGGTATACGGCTATAACTATGGCTACACCTTC
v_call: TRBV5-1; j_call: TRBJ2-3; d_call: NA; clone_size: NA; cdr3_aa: CASSWLGRQRDTQYF; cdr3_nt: TGCGCCAGCAGCTGGCTGGGACGCCAACGGGATACGCAGTATTTT
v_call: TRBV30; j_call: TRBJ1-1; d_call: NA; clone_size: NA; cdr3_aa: CAWRSRTGRGNTEAFF; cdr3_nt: TGTGCCTGGAGAAGCCGCACAGGGAGGGGGAACACTGAAGCTTTCTTT
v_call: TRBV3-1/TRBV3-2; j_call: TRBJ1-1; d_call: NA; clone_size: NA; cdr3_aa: CASSQGGWRAFF; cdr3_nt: TGTGCCAGCAGCCAAGGGGGATGGCGAGCTTTCTTT
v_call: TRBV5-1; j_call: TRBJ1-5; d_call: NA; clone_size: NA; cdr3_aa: CASSPSRPAWGNQPQHF; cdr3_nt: TGCGCCAGCAGCCCGTCTCGGCCTGCATGGGGCAATCAGCCCCAGCATTTT
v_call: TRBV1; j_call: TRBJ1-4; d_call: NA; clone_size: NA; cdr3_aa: CTSSQDMVSTTNEKLFF; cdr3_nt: TGCACCAGCAGCCAAGATATGGTTTCTACAACTAATGAAAAACTGTTTTTT
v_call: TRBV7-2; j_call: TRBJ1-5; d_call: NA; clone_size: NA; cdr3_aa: CASSFGSNQPQHF; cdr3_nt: TGTGCCAGCAGCTTTGGTAGCAATCAGCCCCAGCATTTT
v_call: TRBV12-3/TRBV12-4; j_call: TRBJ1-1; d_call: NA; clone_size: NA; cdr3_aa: CASIYTGNTEAFF; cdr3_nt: TGTGCCAGCATCTATACGGGGAACACTGAAGCTTTCTTT
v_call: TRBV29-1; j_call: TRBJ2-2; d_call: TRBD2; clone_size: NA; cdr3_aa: CSGASTSGSGELFF; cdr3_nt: TGCAGCGGTGCTTCTACTAGCGGGTCCGGGGAGCTGTTTTTT
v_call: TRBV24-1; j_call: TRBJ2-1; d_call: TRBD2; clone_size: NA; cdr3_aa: CATSELAAKAEQFF; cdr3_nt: TGTGCCACCAGTGAACTAGCGGCGAAAGCTGAGCAGTTCTTC
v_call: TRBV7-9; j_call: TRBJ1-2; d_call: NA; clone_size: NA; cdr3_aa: CASSLTGTHYGYTF; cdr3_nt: TGTGCCAGCAGCCTAACCGGGACACACTATGGCTACACCTTC
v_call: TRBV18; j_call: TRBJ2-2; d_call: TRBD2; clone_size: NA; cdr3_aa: CASSPGLAGDYDGELFF; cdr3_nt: TGTGCCAGCTCACCAGGACTAGCGGGAGATTACGACGGGGAGCTGTTTTTT
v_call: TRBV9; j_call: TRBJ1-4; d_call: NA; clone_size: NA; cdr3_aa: CASRATGPNEKLFF; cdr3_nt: TGTGCCAGCAGGGCCACCGGGCCTAATGAAAAACTGTTTTTT
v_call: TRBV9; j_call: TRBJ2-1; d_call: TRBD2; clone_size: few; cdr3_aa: CASSPSAGAYNEQFF; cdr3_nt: TGTGCCAGCAGCCCATCGGCGGGAGCCTACAATGAGCAGTTCTTC
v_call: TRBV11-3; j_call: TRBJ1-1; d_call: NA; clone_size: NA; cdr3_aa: CASSLGPGFTEAFF; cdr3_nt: TGTGCCAGCAGCCTCGGTCCGGGGTTCACTGAAGCTTTCTTT
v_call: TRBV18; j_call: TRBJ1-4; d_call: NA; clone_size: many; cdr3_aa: CASSPGLEEKLFF; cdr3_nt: TGTGCCAGCTCACCGGGTCTAGAGGAAAAACTGTTTTTT
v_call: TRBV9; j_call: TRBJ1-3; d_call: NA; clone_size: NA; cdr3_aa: CASSVDLSGNTIYF; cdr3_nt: TGTGCCAGCAGCGTAGACCTCTCTGGAAACACCATATATTTT
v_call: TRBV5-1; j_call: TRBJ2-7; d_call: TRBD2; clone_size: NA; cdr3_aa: CASSPMGPSGSTKQYF; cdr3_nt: TGCGCCAGCAGCCCCATGGGGCCTAGCGGTTCTACGAAGCAGTACTTC
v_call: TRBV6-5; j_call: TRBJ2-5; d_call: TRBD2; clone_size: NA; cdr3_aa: CASSYLAGGGQETQYF; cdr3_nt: TGTGCCAGCAGTTACTTGGCGGGAGGGGGTCAGGAGACCCAGTACTTC
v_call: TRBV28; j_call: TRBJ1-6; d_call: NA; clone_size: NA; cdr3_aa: CASSFPITSQNSALHF; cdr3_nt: TGTGCCAGCAGTTTCCCGATAACCAGCCAGAATTCGGCCCTCCACTTT
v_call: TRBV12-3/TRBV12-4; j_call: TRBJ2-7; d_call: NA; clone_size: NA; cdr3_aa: CASSPTGPHEQYF; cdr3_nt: TGTGCCAGCAGCCCAACAGGGCCACACGAGCAGTACTTC
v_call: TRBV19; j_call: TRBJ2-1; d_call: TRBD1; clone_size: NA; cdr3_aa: CATRDRGYNEQFF; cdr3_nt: TGTGCCACCCGGGACAGGGGCTACAATGAGCAGTTCTTC
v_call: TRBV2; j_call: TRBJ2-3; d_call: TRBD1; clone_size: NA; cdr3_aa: CASSAGPGQATDTQYF; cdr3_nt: TGTGCCAGCAGCGCCGGACCGGGACAGGCGACAGATACGCAGTATTTT
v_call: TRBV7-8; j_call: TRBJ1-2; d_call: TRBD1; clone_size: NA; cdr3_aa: CASSPKDRVSGGYTF; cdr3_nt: TGTGCCAGCAGCCCCAAGGACAGGGTCTCGGGTGGCTACACCTTC
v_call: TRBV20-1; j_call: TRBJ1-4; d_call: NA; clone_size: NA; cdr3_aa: CSARFNEKLFF; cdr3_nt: TGCAGTGCTAGATTTAATGAAAAACTGTTTTTT
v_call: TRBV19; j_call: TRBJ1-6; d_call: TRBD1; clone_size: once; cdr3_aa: CASSLNRGAAPLHF; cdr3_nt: TGTGCCAGTAGTTTGAACAGGGGAGCGGCACCCCTCCACTTT
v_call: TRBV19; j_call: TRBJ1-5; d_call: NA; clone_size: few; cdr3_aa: CASSIVAGQPQHF; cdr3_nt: TGTGCCAGTAGTATAGTTGCGGGTCAGCCCCAGCATTTT
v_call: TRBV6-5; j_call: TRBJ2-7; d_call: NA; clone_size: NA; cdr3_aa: CASTGAGFNEQYF; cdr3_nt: TGTGCCAGCACCGGCGCGGGGTTTAACGAGCAGTACTTC
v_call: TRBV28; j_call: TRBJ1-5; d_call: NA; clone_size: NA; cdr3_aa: CASSGVWGNQPQHF; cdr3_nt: TGTGCCAGCAGTGGGGTATGGGGCAATCAGCCCCAGCATTTT
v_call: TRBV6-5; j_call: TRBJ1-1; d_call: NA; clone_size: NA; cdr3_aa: CASSYSGEAFF; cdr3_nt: TGTGCCAGCAGTTATTCTGGAGAAGCTTTCTTT
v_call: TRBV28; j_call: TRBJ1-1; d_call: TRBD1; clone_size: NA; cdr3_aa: CASIRDRGLYEAFF; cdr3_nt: TGTGCCAGCATCCGGGACAGGGGGCTGTATGAAGCTTTCTTT
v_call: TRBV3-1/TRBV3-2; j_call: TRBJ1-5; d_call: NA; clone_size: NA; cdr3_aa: CASSQGTSASNQPQHF; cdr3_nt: TGTGCCAGCAGCCAAGGGACTTCTGCTAGCAATCAGCCCCAGCATTTT
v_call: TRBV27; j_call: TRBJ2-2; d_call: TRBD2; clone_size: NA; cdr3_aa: CASSLSAGGGTGELFF; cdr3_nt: TGTGCCAGCAGTTTATCAGCGGGAGGGGGGACCGGGGAGCTGTTTTTT
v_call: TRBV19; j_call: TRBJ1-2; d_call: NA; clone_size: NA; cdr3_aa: CASSIGGKDYGYTF; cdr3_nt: TGTGCCAGTAGTATAGGGGGGAAAGACTATGGCTACACCTTC
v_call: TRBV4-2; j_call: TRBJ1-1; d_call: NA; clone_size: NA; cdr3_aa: CASSQDTPFGRPGGWGQAFF; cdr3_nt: TGTGCCAGCAGCCAAGATACTCCCTTCGGGCGCCCCGGGGGTTGGGGTCAAGCTTTCTTT
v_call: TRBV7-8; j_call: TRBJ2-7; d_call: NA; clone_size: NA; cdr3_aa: CASSLVVSYEQYF; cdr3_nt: TGTGCCAGCAGCTTAGTCGTTTCCTACGAGCAGTACTTC
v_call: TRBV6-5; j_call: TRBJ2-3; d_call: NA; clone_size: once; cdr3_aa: CASTLLDTQYF; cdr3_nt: TGTGCCAGCACACTCCTAGATACGCAGTATTTT
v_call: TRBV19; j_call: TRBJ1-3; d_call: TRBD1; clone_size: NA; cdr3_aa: CASSKQPGQRAPSSGNTIYF; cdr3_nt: TGTGCCAGTAGTAAACAACCGGGACAGCGAGCGCCGAGCTCTGGAAACACCATATATTTT
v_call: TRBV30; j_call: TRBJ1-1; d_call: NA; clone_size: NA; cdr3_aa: CAWSEWGTEAFF; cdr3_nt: TGTGCCTGGAGTGAATGGGGCACTGAAGCTTTCTTT
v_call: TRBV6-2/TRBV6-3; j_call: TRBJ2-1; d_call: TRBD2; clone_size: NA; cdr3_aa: CASSLLAGGPYNEQFF; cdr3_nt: TGTGCCAGCAGTCTGTTGGCGGGAGGGCCCTACAATGAGCAGTTCTTC
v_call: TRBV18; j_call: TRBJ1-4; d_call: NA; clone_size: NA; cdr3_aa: CASSPYTGSRANEKLFF; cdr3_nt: TGTGCCAGCTCACCCTACACAGGGAGCCGGGCTAATGAAAAACTGTTTTTT
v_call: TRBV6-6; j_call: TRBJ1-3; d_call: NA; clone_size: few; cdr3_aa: CASSPGVSGNTIYF; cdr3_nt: TGTGCCAGCAGTCCGGGAGTCTCTGGAAACACCATATATTTT
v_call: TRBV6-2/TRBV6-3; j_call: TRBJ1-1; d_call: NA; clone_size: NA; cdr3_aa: CASSPRPTGRTEAFF; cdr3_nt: TGTGCCAGCAGTCCGAGACCGACAGGCAGGACTGAAGCTTTCTTT